This T cell receptor (beta chain) was recorded in a study of CD8+ T cells in alopecia areata. The CDR3 runs 11 residues. Per the germline V gene, CDR1 is SEHNR and CDR2 is FQNEAQ (reference sequence). The V end lost 3 bases, the J end lost 7 bases, and 4 bases lay between the germline ends. RNA extraction was followed by reverse transcription into cDNA, which acted as the sequencing template. TCRdb's table, derived via immunoSEQ multiplex PCR, lists solely in-frame clones and lacks some. This sample has roughly 150,000 clones, with roughly 61% found just once. Comment on this clone: Other DNA sequences in this specimen translate into the identical CDR3.

The TCR originated in a human donor with alopecia areata. The chain is built from TRBV7-9 and TRBJ2-1; no clear D. Sample: CD4+ T cells sorted from blood, taken at week 0. The CDR3 loop reads CASSFVNEQFF. The CDR3 nucleotides read TGTGCCAGCAGCTTTGTAAATGAGCAGTTCTTC.